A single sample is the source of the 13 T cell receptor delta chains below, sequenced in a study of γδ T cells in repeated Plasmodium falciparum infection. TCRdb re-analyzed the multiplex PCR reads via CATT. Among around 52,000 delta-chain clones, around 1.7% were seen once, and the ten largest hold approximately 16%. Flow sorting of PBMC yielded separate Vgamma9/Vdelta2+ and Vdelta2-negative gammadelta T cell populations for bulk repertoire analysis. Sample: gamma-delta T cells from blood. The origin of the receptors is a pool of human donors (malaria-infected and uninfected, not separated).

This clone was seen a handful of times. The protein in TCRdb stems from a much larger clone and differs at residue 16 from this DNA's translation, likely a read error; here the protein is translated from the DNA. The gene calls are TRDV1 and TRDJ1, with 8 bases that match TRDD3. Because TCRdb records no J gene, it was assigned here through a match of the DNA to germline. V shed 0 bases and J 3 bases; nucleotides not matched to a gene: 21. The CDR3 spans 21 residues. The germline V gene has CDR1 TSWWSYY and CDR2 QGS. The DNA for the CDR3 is TGTGCTCTTGGGGAACTAGTGGCCCCTAAGTACTGGGGGTCGTACCCCGATAAACTCATCTTT. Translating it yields CALGELVAPKYWGSYPDKLIF.

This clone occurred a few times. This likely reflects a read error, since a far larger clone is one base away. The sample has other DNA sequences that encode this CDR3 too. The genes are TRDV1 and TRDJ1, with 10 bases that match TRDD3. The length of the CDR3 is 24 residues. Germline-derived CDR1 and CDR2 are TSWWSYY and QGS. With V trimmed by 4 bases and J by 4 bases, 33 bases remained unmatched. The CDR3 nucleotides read TGTGCTCTTGGGGTAAACCATAGGGGGCCACAACTGGGCTGGGGGATATTAAATCACGATAAACTCATCTTT. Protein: CALGVNHRGPQLGWGILNHDKLIF.

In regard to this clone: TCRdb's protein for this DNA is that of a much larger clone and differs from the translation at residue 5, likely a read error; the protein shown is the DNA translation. The CDR3 protein is CALGASLPTAGDDTDKLIF. As DNA, the CDR3 is TGTGCTCTTGGCGCCTCCCTTCCTACTGCTGGGGATGACACCGATAAACTCATCTTT. The rearrangement links TRDV1 to TRDJ1; TRDD2 agrees at 9 bases. Here the J gene was assigned by germline matching of the DNA, as TCRdb has none. The V gene end was trimmed by 6 bases and the J gene end by 0 bases; junction bases not matched to a gene: 17. CDR1 and CDR2 from the germline V gene are TSWWSYY and QGS. This CDR3 is built from 19 residues.

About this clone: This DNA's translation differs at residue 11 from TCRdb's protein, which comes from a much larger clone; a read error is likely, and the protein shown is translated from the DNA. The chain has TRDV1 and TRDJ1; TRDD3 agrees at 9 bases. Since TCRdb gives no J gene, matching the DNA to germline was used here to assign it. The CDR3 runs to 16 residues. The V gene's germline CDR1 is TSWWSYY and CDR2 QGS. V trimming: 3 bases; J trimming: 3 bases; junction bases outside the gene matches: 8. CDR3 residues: CALGEQAGGFSDKLIF. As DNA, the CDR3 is TGTGCTCTTGGGGAGCAAGCTGGGGGATTCTCCGATAAACTCATCTTT.

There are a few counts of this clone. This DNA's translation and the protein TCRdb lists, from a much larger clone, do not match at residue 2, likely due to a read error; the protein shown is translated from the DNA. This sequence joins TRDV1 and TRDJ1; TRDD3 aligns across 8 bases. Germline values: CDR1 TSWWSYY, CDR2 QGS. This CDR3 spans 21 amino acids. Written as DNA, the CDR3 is TGTTCTCTTGGGGACCCCCTTCCAACATTACTGGGGGTTTTACTCACCGATAAACTCATCTTT. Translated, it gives CSLGDPLPTLLGVLLTDKLIF.

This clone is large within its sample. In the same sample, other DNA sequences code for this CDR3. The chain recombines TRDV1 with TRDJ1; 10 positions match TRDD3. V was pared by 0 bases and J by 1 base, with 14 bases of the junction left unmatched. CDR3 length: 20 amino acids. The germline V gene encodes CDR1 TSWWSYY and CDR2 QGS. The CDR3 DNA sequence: TGTGCTCTTGGGGAACTTTTCTTCCTACGGGGGATACGATCCACCGATAAACTCATCTTT. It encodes CALGELFFLRGIRSTDKLIF.

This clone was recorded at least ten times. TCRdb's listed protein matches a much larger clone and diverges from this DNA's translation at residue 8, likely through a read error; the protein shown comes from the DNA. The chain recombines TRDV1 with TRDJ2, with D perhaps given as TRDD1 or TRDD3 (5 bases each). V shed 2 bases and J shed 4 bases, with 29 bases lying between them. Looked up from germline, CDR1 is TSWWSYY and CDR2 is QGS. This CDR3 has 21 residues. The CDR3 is CALGEESHHEMGKGETAQLFF. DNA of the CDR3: TGTGCTCTTGGGGAAGAGTCGCACCATGAAATGGGCAAAGGGGAGACAGCACAACTCTTCTTT.

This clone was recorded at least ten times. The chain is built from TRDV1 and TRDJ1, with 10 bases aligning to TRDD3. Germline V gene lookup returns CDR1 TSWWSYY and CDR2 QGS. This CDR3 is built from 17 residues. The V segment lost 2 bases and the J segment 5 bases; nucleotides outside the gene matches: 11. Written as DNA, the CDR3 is TGTGCTCTTGGGGAATACGGGGGGGGATACGGGGCGGATAAACTCATCTTT. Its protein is CALGEYGGGYGADKLIF.

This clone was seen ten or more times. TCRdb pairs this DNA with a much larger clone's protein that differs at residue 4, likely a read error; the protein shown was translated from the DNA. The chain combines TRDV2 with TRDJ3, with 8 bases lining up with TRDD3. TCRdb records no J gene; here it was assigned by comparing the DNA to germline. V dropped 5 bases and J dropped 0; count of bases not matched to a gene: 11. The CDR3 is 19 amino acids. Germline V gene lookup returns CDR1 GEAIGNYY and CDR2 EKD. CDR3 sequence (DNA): TGTGCCTGTGGCACTCCTGGGGGACAAAGCTCCTGGGACACCCGACAGATGTTTTTC. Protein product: CACGTPGGQSSWDTRQMFF.

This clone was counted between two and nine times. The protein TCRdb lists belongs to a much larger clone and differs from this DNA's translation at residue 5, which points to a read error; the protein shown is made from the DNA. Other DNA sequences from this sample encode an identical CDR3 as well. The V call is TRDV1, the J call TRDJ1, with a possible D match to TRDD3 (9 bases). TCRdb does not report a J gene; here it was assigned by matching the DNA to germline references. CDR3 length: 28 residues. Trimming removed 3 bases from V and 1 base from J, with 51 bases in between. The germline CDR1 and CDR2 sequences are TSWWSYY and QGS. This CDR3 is CALGDLGGRVFFRASYELGDFRTDKLIF. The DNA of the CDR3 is TGTGCTCTTGGGGACCTAGGGGGTCGGGTCTTCTTTCGGGCTTCCTACGAGCTGGGGGATTTTCGCACCGATAAACTCATCTTT.

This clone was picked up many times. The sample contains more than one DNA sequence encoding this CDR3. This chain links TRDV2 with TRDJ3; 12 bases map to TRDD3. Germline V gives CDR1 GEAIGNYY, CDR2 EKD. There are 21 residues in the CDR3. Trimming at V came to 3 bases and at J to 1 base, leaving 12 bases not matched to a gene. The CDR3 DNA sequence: TGTGCCTGTGACTCTACCTTACTGGGGGATACTAGGTCCTGGGACACCCGACAGATGTTTTTC. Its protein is CACDSTLLGDTRSWDTRQMFF.

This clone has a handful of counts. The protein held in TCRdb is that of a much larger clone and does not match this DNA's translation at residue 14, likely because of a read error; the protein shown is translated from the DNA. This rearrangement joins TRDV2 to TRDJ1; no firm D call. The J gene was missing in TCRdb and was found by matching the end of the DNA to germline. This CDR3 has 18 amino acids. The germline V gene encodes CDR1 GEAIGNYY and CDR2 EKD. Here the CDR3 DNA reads TGTGCCTGTGACACCTCTTACATAGAAGTCATCCACACCGGTAAACTCATCTTT. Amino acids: CACDTSYIEVIHTGKLIF.

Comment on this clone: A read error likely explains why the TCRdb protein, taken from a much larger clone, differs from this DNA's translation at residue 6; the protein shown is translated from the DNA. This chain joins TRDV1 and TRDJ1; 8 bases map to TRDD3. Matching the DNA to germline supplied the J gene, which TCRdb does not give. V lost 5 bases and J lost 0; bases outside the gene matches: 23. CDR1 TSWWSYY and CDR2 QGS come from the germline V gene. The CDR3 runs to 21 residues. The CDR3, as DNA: TGTGCTCTTGGGTCACAGTTAAAGGGACAACTACTGGGGGCGTACACCGATAAACTCATCTTT. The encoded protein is CALGSQLKGQLLGAYTDKLIF.